These 28 T cell receptor beta chains came from one sample sequenced in a study of molecular identifiers for immune sequencing clone quantification. One entry per CDR3 protein results from TCRdb running MiXCR on the PCR reads. The data contain approximately 680,000 distinct CDR3 sequences, roughly 23% of them seen just once; the ten biggest clones take up approximately 0.75%. Source material: naive CD8+ T cells from blood, with Jurkat cell RNA spiked in. Subset defined: FACS-sorted CD8+CD4-CCR7+CD45RA+ naive T cells. The receptors shown here come from a human donor in good health. Some libraries in this study had Jurkat cell RNA spiked in.

This clonotype was observed many times. The chain uses TRBV5-1 and TRBJ1-1; D uncertain. This CDR3 comprises 14 residues. The germline V gene has CDR1 SGHRS and CDR2 YFSETQ. Deletions cut 7 bases from V and 1 base from J, with 14 bases between. The DNA of the CDR3 is TGCGCCAGCGGCTGGAACGGACCGAACACTGAAGCTTTCTTT. Translation: CASGWNGPNTEAFF.

CDR3 sequence: CASSQTLPNRAQTEAFF. The CDR3 bases are TGTGCCAGCAGCCAGACATTACCTAACAGGGCTCAGACTGAAGCTTTCTTT. V gene TRBV3-2 combines with J gene TRBJ1-1; the D segment call TRBD1 is taken from the table without a DNA check. TRBV3-2 is termed a pseudogene. This CDR3 region has 17 residues.

V and J are TRBV27 and TRBJ1-2; 7 positions agree with TRBD1. This CDR3 has 15 residues. The J segment lost 5 bases and the V segment lost 5 bases, leaving 11 bases of the junction unmatched. Germline-derived CDR1 and CDR2 are MNHEY and SMNVEV (reference sequence). CDR3 loop: CASSQRQGYLYGYTF. CDR3 bases: TGTGCCAGCAGTCAGAGACAGGGATACTTATATGGCTACACCTTC.

This clonotype was detected many times. The genes are TRBV4-1 and TRBJ2-5, with TRBD1 as a possible D gene (5 bases). The germline V and J ends were trimmed by 2 bases and 3 bases, with 13 bases remaining between them. From germline, CDR1 is MGHRA and CDR2 YSYEKL. CDR3 size: 15 residues. CDR3 nucleotide sequence: TGCGCCAGCAGCCAACTCGACAGCAAAAAAGAGACCCAGTACTTC. Encoded protein: CASSQLDSKKETQYF.

The table lists this clonotype with many counts. V usage is TRBV12-3 or TRBV12-4 and J usage is TRBJ2-3; possibly TRBD2 for D (5 bases). V was trimmed by 1 base and J by 5 bases, leaving 13 bases between them. The CDR3 is 15 residues long. The CDR3 nucleotides read TGTGCCAGCAGTTTAGGGGCGCACGGAGGAGATACGCAGTATTTT. As protein: CASSLGAHGGDTQYF.

The V gene is TRBV6-2 or TRBV6-3, the J gene TRBJ1-3; weak D call: TRBD1 (6 bases). V shed 8 bases and J shed 3 bases, with 11 bases lying between them. Germline V gives CDR1 MNHEY, CDR2 SVGEGT. This CDR3 has 13 residues. In nucleotides, the CDR3 is TGTGCCAGCGGAACAGGGAGTGGAAACACCATATATTTT. Protein: CASGTGSGNTIYF.

This clonotype came up many times. V usage is TRBV30 and J usage is TRBJ2-3; D might be TRBD2 (7 bases). Deletions cut 5 bases from V and 2 bases from J, with 17 bases between. The CDR3 totals 15 residues. Germline values: CDR1 GTSNPN, CDR2 SVGIG (reference sequence). The CDR3 DNA sequence: TGTGCCTGGGGGAGGGGGGGCGGATACACAGATACGCAGTATTTT. It is translated as CAWGRGGGYTDTQYF.

At least ten counts were recorded for this clonotype. The genes are TRBV6-2 or TRBV6-3 and TRBJ2-2, with TRBD2 matching 9 bases. The length of the CDR3 is 18 residues. The ends lost 0 bases at V and 1 base at J; junction bases unmatched: 6. Per germline, CDR1 MNHEY and CDR2 SVGEGT. The CDR3: CASSYSRLAGMNTGELFF. The CDR3 DNA sequence: TGTGCCAGCAGTTACTCGAGGCTAGCGGGGATGAACACCGGGGAGCTGTTTTTT.

V is TRBV19 and J is TRBJ2-2, with TRBD2 matching 11 bases. The CDR3 has 16 residues. The V gene's germline CDR1 is LNHDA and CDR2 SQIVND (reference sequence). Trimming took 6 bases from V and 5 from J; bases not matched to a gene: 8. The CDR3 loop is CASSPSSGGSTGELFF. The CDR3 coding sequence is TGTGCCAGTAGCCCTTCTAGCGGGGGGTCGACCGGGGAGCTGTTTTTT. The full variable domain, rest sourced from reference TRBV19 and TRBJ2-2, is DGGITQSPKYLFRKEGQNVTLSCEQNLNHDAMYWYRQDPGQGLRLIYYSQIVNDFQKGDIAEGYSVSREKKESFPLTVTSAQKNPTAFYLCASSPSSGGSTGELFFGEGSRLTVL.

The V call is TRBV12-3 or TRBV12-4, the J call TRBJ2-5, with 7 nucleotides matching TRBD1. With V trimmed by 5 bases and J by 3 bases, 9 bases remained unmatched. The CDR3 is 15 residues long. This chain's CDR3 is CASSPYTGTEETQYF. As DNA, the CDR3 is TGTGCCAGCAGTCCGTATACCGGGACAGAAGAGACCCAGTACTTC.

The gene calls are TRBV9 and TRBJ1-1, with D hard to call. CDR3 length: 13 amino acids. Germline values: CDR1 SGDLS, CDR2 YYNGEE. Trimming pared 4 bases from V and 5 bases from J, leaving 12 bases between. CDR3 DNA: TGTGCCAGCAGCCCAGATGGTGTTACTGAAGCTTTCTTT. It codes for CASSPDGVTEAFF.

This clonotype was detected many times. J is TRBJ1-5 and V is TRBV24-1; D unclear. Trimming took 4 bases from V and 5 from J, leaving 8 bases between them. Germline values: CDR1 KGHDR, CDR2 SFDVKD. This CDR3 has 13 residues. In nucleotides, the CDR3 is TGTGCCACCAGTGAGGGAGAACATCAGCCCCAGCATTTT. Its translation is CATSEGEHQPQHF.

The chain uses TRBV12-3 or TRBV12-4 and TRBJ1-5; D possibly corresponds to TRBD1 (5 bases). V was trimmed by 3 bases and J by 9 bases, leaving 15 bases between them. This CDR3 comprises 14 residues. CDR3 sequence: CASSFGLGGGPQHF. As DNA, the CDR3 is TGTGCCAGCAGTTTTGGGTTGGGGGGAGGGCCCCAGCATTTT.

This clonotype was recorded a few times. The chain couples TRBV3-1 to TRBJ2-5, with a weak D call TRBD2 (5 bases). V dropped 1 base and J dropped 4 bases, with 16 bases sitting between them. This CDR3 comprises 16 residues. Looked up from germline, CDR1 is LGHDT and CDR2 is YNNKEL (reference sequence). The CDR3 is CASSQARVSTRETQYF. The CDR3, as DNA: TGTGCCAGCAGCCAAGCTAGGGTGAGCACTAGAGAGACCCAGTACTTC.

This clonotype has just a few counts. The chain carries TRBV7-9 and TRBJ1-1; TRBD1 is a possible D gene (6 bases). The CDR3 sequence is 14 residues long. Germline-derived CDR1 and CDR2 are SEHNR and FQNEAQ (reference sequence). Between the trimmed V and J ends, which lost 1 base and 6 bases, there was a span of 12 bases. Here the CDR3 reads CASSLGLGGPEAFF. The CDR3, as DNA: TGTGCCAGCAGCTTAGGCCTCGGGGGGCCTGAAGCTTTCTTT.

This clonotype was seen repeatedly, ten times or more. This chain joins TRBV15 and TRBJ2-6, with 8 nucleotides matching TRBD1. V lost 3 bases, J lost 1 base, and 5 bases stayed unmatched. The CDR3 extends over 17 amino acids. Germline V CDR1 and CDR2: LNHNV, YYDKDF (reference sequence). CDR3 region: CATSSDRGQSGANVLTF. CDR3 bases: TGTGCCACCAGCAGCGACAGGGGCCAATCTGGGGCCAACGTCCTGACTTTC.

The chain couples TRBV29-1 to TRBJ1-2; TRBD1 matches at 7 bases. This CDR3 is 11 amino acids long. With 7 bases clipped from V and 4 bases from J, the junction kept 3 bases outside the gene matches. The germline V gene has CDR1 SQVTM and CDR2 ANQGSEA. CDR3 sequence reads: CSGSGGYGYTF. In nucleotides, the CDR3 is TGCAGCGGGTCAGGGGGCTATGGCTACACCTTC.

This clonotype was picked up many times. The genes are TRBV5-4 and TRBJ2-3, with D possibly TRBD2 on 6 matching bases. The germline V gene has CDR1 SGHNT and CDR2 YYREEE (reference sequence). V was clipped by 4 bases and J by 0 bases, with 12 bases between them. The length of the CDR3 is 15 residues. For the CDR3, the DNA is TGTGCCAGCAGCCCTAGGGAGGCGAGCACAGATACGCAGTATTTT. Protein sequence: CASSPREASTDTQYF.

In regard to this clonotype: This may be a read error, as it is one base from a much larger clone. The gene calls are TRBV9 and TRBJ1-1; TRBD1 agrees at 10 bases. The CDR3 is 16 residues long. Germline V gives CDR1 SGDLS, CDR2 YYNGEE. The V segment lost 2 bases and the J segment 3 bases; nucleotides outside the gene matches: 7. Written as DNA, the CDR3 is TGTGCCAGCAGCGTGGAGGGACAGGGGACGCACACTGAAGCTTTCTTT. Its translation: CASSVEGQGTHTEAFF.

In this sample, this clonotype turned up a few times. The gene calls are TRBV20-1 and TRBJ2-3, with 10 bases aligning to TRBD1. The CDR3 consists of 16 residues. J lost 4 bases, V lost 0 bases, and 7 bases had no gene match. Germline CDR1 DFQATT, CDR2 SNEGSKA (reference sequence). CDR3 sequence reads: CSAREGQGDRSDTQYF. The CDR3 DNA reads TGCAGTGCTAGAGAAGGACAGGGGGATCGTTCAGATACGCAGTATTTT.

The rearrangement uses TRBV6-2 or TRBV6-3 and TRBJ2-2; TRBD2 might be the D (5 bases). In germline, CDR1 is MNHEY, CDR2 SVGEGT. Trimming took off 5 bases at V and 1 base at J, with 17 bases between the two ends. The CDR3 loop spans 17 amino acids. The CDR3 DNA reads as TGTGCCAGCAGTCCCCGCAGACTATCATGGAACACCGGGGAGCTGTTTTTT. This sequence encodes CASSPRRLSWNTGELFF.

The chain joins TRBV9 to TRBJ2-7; TRBD2 matches at 14 bases. This CDR3 has 17 amino acids. The J segment lost 4 bases and the V segment lost 2 bases, leaving 8 bases of the junction unmatched. Germline values: CDR1 SGDLS, CDR2 YYNGEE. The CDR3 spells CASSVEGTSGGRYEQYF. CDR3 bases: TGTGCCAGCAGCGTGGAGGGGACTAGCGGGGGCCGATACGAGCAGTACTTC.

The table lists this clonotype with a few counts. The V gene is TRBV6-6, the J gene TRBJ2-2; 7 bases are shared with TRBD1. The CDR3 runs to 16 residues. Per germline, CDR1 MNHNY and CDR2 SVGAGI (reference sequence). V was pared by 0 bases and J by 3 bases, with 4 bases of the junction left unmatched. This CDR3 reads CASSYSGDRYTGELFF. As DNA, the CDR3 is TGTGCCAGCAGTTACTCTGGGGACAGATACACCGGGGAGCTGTTTTTT.

This clonotype was picked up a small number of times. The chain combines TRBV20-1 with TRBJ2-7; D may be TRBD2 (5 bases). This CDR3 comprises 14 residues. V lost 0 bases and J lost 6, with 15 bases in between. CDR1 DFQATT and CDR2 SNEGSKA come from the germline V gene (reference sequence). CDR3 bases: TGCAGTGCTAGAGATCGGGATTCCCAAGTCGAGCAGTACTTC. This sequence encodes CSARDRDSQVEQYF.

The genes are TRBV19 and TRBJ1-2; a possible D gene is TRBD1 (5 bases). Trimming stripped 6 bases from V and 6 bases from J, with 20 bases between. Per the germline V gene, CDR1 is LNHDA and CDR2 is SQIVND (reference sequence). The CDR3 runs 15 residues. In DNA form, the CDR3 reads TGTGCCAGTAGCCCAACTTACAGGAGCCTTCATGGCTACACCTTC. The encoded protein is CASSPTYRSLHGYTF.

The V and J genes are TRBV28 and TRBJ2-5, with 8 bases identical to TRBD1. V lost 2 bases and J lost 5; bases outside the gene matches: 4. The CDR3 totals 14 residues. Germline CDR1 reads MDHEN; CDR2 reads SYDVKM. The CDR3 DNA is TGTGCCAGCAGTTTACAGGGGGCGTGGGAGACCCAGTACTTC. Protein product: CASSLQGAWETQYF. Supplemented by reference TRBV28 and TRBJ2-5, the full variable domain reads DVKVTQSSRYLVKRTGEKVFLECVQDMDHENMFWYRQDPGLGLRLIYFSYDVKMKEKGDIPEGYSVSREKKERFSLILESASTNQTSMYLCASSLQGAWETQYFGPGTRLLVL.

This clonotype appeared a few times. Here the CDR3 reads CASSSGQGWFGYTF. The DNA for the CDR3 is TGTGCCAGCAGTTCGGGACAGGGGTGGTTTGGCTACACCTTC. The gene calls are TRBV27 and TRBJ1-2; 10 bases align to TRBD1. Trimming took 4 bases from V and 7 from J; bases not matched to a gene: 6. Per the germline V gene, CDR1 is MNHEY and CDR2 is SMNVEV (reference sequence). The CDR3 has 14 amino acids.

This clonotype showed up many times. The chain recombines TRBV25-1 with TRBJ2-6; D not certain. Germline lookup yields CDR1 MGHDK and CDR2 SYGVNS. The V end was cut by 2 bases, the J end by 12 bases, with 5 bases between. The CDR3 has 11 amino acids. The CDR3: CASSERSVLTF. The CDR3 coding sequence is TGTGCCAGCAGTGAAAGGAGCGTCCTGACTTTC.